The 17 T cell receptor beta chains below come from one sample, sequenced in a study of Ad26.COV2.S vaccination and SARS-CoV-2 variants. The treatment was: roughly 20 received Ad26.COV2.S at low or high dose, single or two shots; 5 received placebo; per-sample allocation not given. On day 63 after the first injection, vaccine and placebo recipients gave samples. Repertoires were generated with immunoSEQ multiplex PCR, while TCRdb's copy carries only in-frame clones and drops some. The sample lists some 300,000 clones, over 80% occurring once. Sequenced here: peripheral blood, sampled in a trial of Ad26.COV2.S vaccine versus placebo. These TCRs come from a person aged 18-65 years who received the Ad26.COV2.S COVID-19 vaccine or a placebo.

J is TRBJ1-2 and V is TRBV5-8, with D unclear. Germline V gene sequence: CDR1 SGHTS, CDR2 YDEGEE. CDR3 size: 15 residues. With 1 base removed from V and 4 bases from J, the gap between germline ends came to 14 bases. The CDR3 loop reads CASSLRTDGPYGYTF. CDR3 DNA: TGTGCCAGCAGCTTGAGGACGGACGGACCCTATGGCTACACCTTC.

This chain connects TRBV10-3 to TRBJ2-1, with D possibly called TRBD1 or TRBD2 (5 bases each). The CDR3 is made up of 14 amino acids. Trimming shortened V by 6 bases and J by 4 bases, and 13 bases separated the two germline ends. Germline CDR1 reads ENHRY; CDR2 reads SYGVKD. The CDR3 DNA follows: TGTGCCATCAGGAGGGACGGAATATACAATGAGCAGTTCTTC. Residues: CAIRRDGIYNEQFF.

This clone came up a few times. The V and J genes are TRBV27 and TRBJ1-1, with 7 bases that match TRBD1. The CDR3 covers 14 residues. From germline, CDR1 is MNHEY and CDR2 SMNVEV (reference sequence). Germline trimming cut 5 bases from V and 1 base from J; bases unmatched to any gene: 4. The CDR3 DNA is TGTGCCAGCAGTCCCAGGGGGAAGAACACTGAAGCTTTCTTT. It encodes CASSPRGKNTEAFF.

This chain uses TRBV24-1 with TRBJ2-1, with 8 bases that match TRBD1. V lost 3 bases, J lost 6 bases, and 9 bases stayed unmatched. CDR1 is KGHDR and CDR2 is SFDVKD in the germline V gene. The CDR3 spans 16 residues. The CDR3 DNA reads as TGTGCCACCAGTGATCACCGGACAGGGTTAGCCAATGAGCAGTTCTTC. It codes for CATSDHRTGLANEQFF.

The CDR3 sequence is CASRLVDEKLFF. The CDR3 DNA reads TGTGCCAGCCGCCTGGTGGATGAAAAACTGTTTTTT. The rearrangement joins TRBV2 to TRBJ1-4, with D uncertain. Germline lookup yields CDR1 SNHLY and CDR2 FYNNEI. This CDR3 is 12 amino acids long. V dropped 8 bases and J dropped 6 bases, with 10 bases sitting between them.

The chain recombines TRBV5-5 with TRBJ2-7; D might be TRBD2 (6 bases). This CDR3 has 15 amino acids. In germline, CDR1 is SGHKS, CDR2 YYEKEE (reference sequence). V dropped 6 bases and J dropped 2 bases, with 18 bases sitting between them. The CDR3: CASTKGLGKPYEQYF. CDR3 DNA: TGTGCCAGCACCAAGGGACTGGGAAAACCCTACGAGCAGTACTTC.

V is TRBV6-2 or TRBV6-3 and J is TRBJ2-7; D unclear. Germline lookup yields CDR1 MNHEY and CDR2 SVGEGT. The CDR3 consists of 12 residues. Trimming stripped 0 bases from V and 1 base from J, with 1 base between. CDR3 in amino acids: CASSYSSYEQYF. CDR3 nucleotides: TGTGCCAGCAGTTACTCGTCCTACGAGCAGTACTTC.

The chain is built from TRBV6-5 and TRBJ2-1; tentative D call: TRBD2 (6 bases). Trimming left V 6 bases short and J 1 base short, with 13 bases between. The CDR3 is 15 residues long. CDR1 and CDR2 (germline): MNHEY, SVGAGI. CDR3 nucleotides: TGTGCCAGCAGGGAGGGGTTGAGGTCCTACAATGAGCAGTTCTTC. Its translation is CASREGLRSYNEQFF.

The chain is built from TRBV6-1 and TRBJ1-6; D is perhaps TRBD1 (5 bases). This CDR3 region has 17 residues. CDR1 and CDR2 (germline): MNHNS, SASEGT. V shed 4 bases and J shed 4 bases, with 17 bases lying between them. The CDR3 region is CASSGGGLNRYNSPLHF. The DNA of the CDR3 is TGTGCCAGCAGTGGGGGGGGGTTGAATAGGTATAATTCACCCCTCCACTTT.

CDR3: CASSQRQAGNTEAFF. Here the CDR3 DNA reads TGTGCCAGCAGTCAAAGACAGGCCGGGAACACTGAAGCTTTCTTT. The V and J genes are TRBV6-5 and TRBJ1-1, with TRBD1 as a possible D gene (6 bases). V was cut by 5 bases and J by 1 base, with 14 bases left in between. The CDR3 contains 15 residues. Germline values: CDR1 MNHEY, CDR2 SVGAGI.

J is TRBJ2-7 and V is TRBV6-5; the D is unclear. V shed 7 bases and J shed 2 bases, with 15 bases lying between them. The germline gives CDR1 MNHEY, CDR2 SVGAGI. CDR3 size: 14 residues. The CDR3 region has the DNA TGTGCCAGCACCTTGGGGATAGAAGCCTACGAGCAGTACTTC. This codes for CASTLGIEAYEQYF.

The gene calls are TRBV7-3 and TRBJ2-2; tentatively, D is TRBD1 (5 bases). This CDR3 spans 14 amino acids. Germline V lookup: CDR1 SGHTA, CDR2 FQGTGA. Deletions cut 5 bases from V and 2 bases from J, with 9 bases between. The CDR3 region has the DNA TGTGCCAGCAGCCGCGACAGAAACACCGGGGAGCTGTTTTTT. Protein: CASSRDRNTGELFF.

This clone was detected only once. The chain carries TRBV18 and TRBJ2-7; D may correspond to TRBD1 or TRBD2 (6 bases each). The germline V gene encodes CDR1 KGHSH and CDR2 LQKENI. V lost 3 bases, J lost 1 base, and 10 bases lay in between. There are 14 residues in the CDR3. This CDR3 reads CASSPGGQSYEQYF. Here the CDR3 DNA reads TGTGCCAGCTCACCTGGGGGGCAGTCCTACGAGCAGTACTTC.

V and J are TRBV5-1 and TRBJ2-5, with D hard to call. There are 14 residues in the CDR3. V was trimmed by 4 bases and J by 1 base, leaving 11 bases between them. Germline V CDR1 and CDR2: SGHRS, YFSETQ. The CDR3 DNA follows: TGCGCCAGCAGCGGCATGGGCGCCCAAGAGACCCAGTACTTC. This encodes CASSGMGAQETQYF.

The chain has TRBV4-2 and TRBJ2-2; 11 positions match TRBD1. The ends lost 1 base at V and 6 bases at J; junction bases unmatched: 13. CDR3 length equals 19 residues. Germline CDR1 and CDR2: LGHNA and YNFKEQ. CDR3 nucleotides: TGTGCCAGCAGCCAAGGGTTAATAGGACAGGGGGCATTAGCCGGGGAGCTGTTTTTT. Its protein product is CASSQGLIGQGALAGELFF.

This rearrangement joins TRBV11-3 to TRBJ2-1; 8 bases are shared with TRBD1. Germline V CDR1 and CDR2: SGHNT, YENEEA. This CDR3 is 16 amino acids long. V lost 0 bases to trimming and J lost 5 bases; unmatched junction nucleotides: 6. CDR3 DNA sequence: TGTGCCAGCAGCTTAGACAGGGGGCTAGTTCACAATGAGCAGTTCTTC. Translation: CASSLDRGLVHNEQFF.

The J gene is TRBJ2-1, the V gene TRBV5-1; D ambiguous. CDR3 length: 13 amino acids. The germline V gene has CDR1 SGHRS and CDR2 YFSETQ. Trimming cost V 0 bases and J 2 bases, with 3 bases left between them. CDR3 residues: CASSLAPYNEQFF. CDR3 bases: TGCGCCAGCAGCTTGGCCCCCTACAATGAGCAGTTCTTC.